This T cell receptor beta chain is drawn from a study of T cells in localized non-small cell lung cancer. The study, taken as a whole, reports: Exceeding tumor, uninvolved adjacent lung had the highest T cell clonality.

Details on this clone: Antigen unknown.

Using immunoSEQ multiplex PCR, the repertoire was profiled, and TCRdb retains in-frame clones only, with some absent. Of some 64,000 clones in the sample, approximately 87% were seen once. V gave up 10 bases and J gave up 0 bases, with 16 bases separating them. Per the germline V gene, CDR1 is MNHNS and CDR2 is SASEGT. This CDR3 spans 15 amino acids. The V call is TRBV6-1, the J call TRBJ2-1, with D possibly being TRBD1 (6 bases). Sequenced here: peripheral blood, sampled before any cancer treatment. This receptor was taken from a woman between 35 and 70 years old with stage I lung adenocarcinoma. The CDR3: CATRQDPRSYNEQFF. Written as DNA, the CDR3 is TGTGCCACCCGACAGGACCCTCGCTCCTACAATGAGCAGTTCTTC.